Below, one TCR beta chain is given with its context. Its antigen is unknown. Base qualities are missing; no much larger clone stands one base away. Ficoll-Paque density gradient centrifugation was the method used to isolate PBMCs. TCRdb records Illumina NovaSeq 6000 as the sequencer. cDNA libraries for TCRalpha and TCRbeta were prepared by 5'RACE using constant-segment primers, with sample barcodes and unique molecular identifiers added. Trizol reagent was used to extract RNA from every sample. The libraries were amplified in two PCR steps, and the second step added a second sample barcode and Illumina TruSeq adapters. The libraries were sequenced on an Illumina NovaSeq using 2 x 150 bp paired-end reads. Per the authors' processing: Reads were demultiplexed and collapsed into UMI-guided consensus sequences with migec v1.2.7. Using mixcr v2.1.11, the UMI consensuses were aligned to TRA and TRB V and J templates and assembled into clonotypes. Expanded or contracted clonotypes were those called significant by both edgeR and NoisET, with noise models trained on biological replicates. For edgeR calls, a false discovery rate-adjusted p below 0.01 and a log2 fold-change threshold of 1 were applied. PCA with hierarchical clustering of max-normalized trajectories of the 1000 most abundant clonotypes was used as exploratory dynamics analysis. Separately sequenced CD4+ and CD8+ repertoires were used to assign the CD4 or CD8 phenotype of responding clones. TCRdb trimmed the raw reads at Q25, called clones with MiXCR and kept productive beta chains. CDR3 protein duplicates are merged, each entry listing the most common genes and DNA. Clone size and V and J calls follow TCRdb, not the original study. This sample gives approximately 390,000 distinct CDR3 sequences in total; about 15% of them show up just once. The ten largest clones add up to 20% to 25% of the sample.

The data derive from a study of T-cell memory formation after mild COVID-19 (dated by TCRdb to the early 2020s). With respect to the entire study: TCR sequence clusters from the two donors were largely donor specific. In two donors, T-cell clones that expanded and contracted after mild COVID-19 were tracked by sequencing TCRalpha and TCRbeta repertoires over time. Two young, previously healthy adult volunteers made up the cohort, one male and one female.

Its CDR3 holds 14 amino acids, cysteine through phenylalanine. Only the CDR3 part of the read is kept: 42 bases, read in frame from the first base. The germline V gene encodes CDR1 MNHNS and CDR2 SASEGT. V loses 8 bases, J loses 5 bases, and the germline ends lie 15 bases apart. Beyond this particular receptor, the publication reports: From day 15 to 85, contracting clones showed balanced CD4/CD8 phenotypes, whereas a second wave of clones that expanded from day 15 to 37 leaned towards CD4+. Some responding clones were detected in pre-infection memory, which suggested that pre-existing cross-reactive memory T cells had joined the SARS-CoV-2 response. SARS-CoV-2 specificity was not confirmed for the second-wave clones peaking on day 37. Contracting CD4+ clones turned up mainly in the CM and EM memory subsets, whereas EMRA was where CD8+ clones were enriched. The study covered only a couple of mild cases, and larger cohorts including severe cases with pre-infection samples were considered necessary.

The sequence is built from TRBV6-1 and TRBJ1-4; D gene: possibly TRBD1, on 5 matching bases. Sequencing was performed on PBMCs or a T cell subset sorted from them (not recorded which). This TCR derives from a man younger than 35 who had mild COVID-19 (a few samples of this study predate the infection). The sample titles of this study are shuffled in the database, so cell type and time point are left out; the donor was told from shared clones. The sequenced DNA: TGTGCCAGCCTAACCCCTGGGGGGAATGAAAAACTGTTTTTT. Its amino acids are CASLTPGGNEKLFF.